These T cell receptor beta chains were read from a single sample in a study of shared clonotypes between healthy human individuals. Clones were sequenced by immunoSEQ multiplex PCR, and TCRdb holds only the in-frame ones, with some missing. The sample includes under 550,000 clones, 90% to 97% of them seen just once. The sequenced sample consisted of naive CD4+ T cells sorted from blood. The receptor set was obtained from a woman in her twenties or thirties in good health. Each CDR3 is given with its conserved first and last residue. Fields, in order: D gene, V gene, clone size, J gene, CDR3 DNA, CDR3 protein. A D gene is named only where the DNA matches it firmly. Clone size is shown for a subset of rows, as once, few, many or a class of expanded clone.

d_call: TRBD2; v_call: TRBV5-1; clone_size: NA; j_call: TRBJ2-1; cdr3_nt: TGCGCCAGCAGCCGACTAGCGTTCTACAATGAGCAGTTCTTC; cdr3_aa: CASSRLAFYNEQFF
d_call: NA; v_call: TRBV2; clone_size: NA; j_call: TRBJ2-1; cdr3_nt: TGTGCCAGCAGTTCACGCACAGATTGGGAGCAGTTCTTC; cdr3_aa: CASSSRTDWEQFF
d_call: NA; v_call: TRBV28; clone_size: NA; j_call: TRBJ2-2; cdr3_nt: TGTGCCAGCAGTTTAAAGAGGGAGCTGTTTTTT; cdr3_aa: CASSLKRELFF
d_call: NA; v_call: TRBV28; clone_size: NA; j_call: TRBJ2-7; cdr3_nt: TGTGCCAGCAACGCCGGGACCGTAATCTACGAGCAGTACTTC; cdr3_aa: CASNAGTVIYEQYF
d_call: NA; v_call: TRBV5-1; clone_size: NA; j_call: TRBJ1-2; cdr3_nt: TGCGCCAGCAGCTTGGCCCTGGTTAATAGGGGCGGAGGAAGTGGCTACACCTTC; cdr3_aa: CASSLALVNRGGGSGYTF
d_call: NA; v_call: TRBV18; clone_size: NA; j_call: TRBJ2-7; cdr3_nt: TGTGCCAGCTCAAGACAGTCCTACGAGCAGTACTTC; cdr3_aa: CASSRQSYEQYF
d_call: NA; v_call: TRBV7-2; clone_size: NA; j_call: TRBJ2-7; cdr3_nt: TGTGCCAGCAGCTTAGTGGTTAACGAGCAGTACTTC; cdr3_aa: CASSLVVNEQYF
d_call: NA; v_call: TRBV5-4; clone_size: NA; j_call: TRBJ2-1; cdr3_nt: TGTGCCAGCAGCTTGGGGGTGACTGGCTACAATGAGCAGTTCTTC; cdr3_aa: CASSLGVTGYNEQFF
d_call: TRBD1; v_call: TRBV6-5; clone_size: NA; j_call: TRBJ2-7; cdr3_nt: TGTGCCAGCAGACAGGGGCCGTCCCTCTACGAGCAGTACTTC; cdr3_aa: CASRQGPSLYEQYF
d_call: TRBD1; v_call: TRBV5-1; clone_size: NA; j_call: TRBJ2-2; cdr3_nt: TGCGCCAGCAGCCTCACGCCGGGACAGGGGACCGGGGAGCTGTTTTTT; cdr3_aa: CASSLTPGQGTGELFF
d_call: NA; v_call: TRBV5-1; clone_size: NA; j_call: TRBJ2-4; cdr3_nt: TGCGCCAGCAGCTTGGTACCGGGGACGACCAAAAACATTCAGTACTTC; cdr3_aa: CASSLVPGTTKNIQYF
d_call: NA; v_call: TRBV5-3; clone_size: NA; j_call: TRBJ2-2; cdr3_nt: TGTGCCAGAAGCTTGATCGGAGATCGCGGGGAACTGTTTTTT; cdr3_aa: CARSLIGDRGELFF
d_call: TRBD1; v_call: TRBV6-5; clone_size: NA; j_call: TRBJ2-7; cdr3_nt: TGTGCCAGCAGTTACTCGTTAGGGACAGGGGTGGCGGAGCAGTACTTC; cdr3_aa: CASSYSLGTGVAEQYF
d_call: NA; v_call: TRBV27; clone_size: NA; j_call: TRBJ1-4; cdr3_nt: TGTGCCAGCAGTTGGGGGGGAACTAATGAAAAACTGTTTTTT; cdr3_aa: CASSWGGTNEKLFF
d_call: NA; v_call: TRBV7-9; clone_size: once; j_call: TRBJ2-7; cdr3_nt: TGTGCCAGCAGCTTAGGAAGTGGTTACGAGCAGTACTTC; cdr3_aa: CASSLGSGYEQYF
d_call: NA; v_call: TRBV21-1; clone_size: NA; j_call: TRBJ2-1; cdr3_nt: TGTGCCAGCAGCTCCAAAAAGGGCGATGAGCAGTTCTTC; cdr3_aa: CASSSKKGDEQFF
d_call: NA; v_call: TRBV18; clone_size: NA; j_call: TRBJ2-7; cdr3_nt: TGTGCCAGCCAATCAGGCCGGGCCGGGACCGCAGCTTTGACGTGGCAGTACTTC; cdr3_aa: CASQSGRAGTAALTWQYF
d_call: NA; v_call: TRBV10-1; clone_size: once; j_call: TRBJ2-3; cdr3_nt: TGCGCCAGCAGTGACCCCGGGAGAGGCGCAGATACGCAGTATTTT; cdr3_aa: CASSDPGRGADTQYF
d_call: NA; v_call: TRBV2; clone_size: NA; j_call: TRBJ1-1; cdr3_nt: TGTGCCGAGGGGGGGAACACTGAAGCTTTCTTT; cdr3_aa: CAEGGNTEAFF
d_call: NA; v_call: TRBV19; clone_size: once; j_call: TRBJ2-3; cdr3_nt: TGTGCCAGTAAGCTTTGGAGGGACACAGATACGCAGTATTTT; cdr3_aa: CASKLWRDTDTQYF
d_call: NA; v_call: TRBV5-1; clone_size: NA; j_call: TRBJ2-3; cdr3_nt: TGCGCCAGCAGCTTGGACTCTCACACAGATACGCAGTATTTT; cdr3_aa: CASSLDSHTDTQYF
d_call: NA; v_call: TRBV6-1; clone_size: NA; j_call: TRBJ2-7; cdr3_nt: TGTGCCAGCAGTGAACAATGGGAGAACTCCTACGAGCAGTACTTC; cdr3_aa: CASSEQWENSYEQYF
d_call: NA; v_call: TRBV5-6; clone_size: once; j_call: TRBJ2-1; cdr3_nt: TGTGCCAGCAGCTTACAACAAGAGCAGTTCTTC; cdr3_aa: CASSLQQEQFF
d_call: NA; v_call: TRBV28; clone_size: NA; j_call: TRBJ1-2; cdr3_nt: TGTGCCAGCTGGGGGAGGACGGATAACTATGGCTACACCTTC; cdr3_aa: CASWGRTDNYGYTF
d_call: NA; v_call: TRBV5-1; clone_size: NA; j_call: TRBJ1-1; cdr3_nt: TGCGCCAGCAGCAACCGGCCCAGGGGAACAGCCATGACTGAAGCTTTCTTT; cdr3_aa: CASSNRPRGTAMTEAFF
d_call: TRBD2; v_call: TRBV5-1; clone_size: NA; j_call: TRBJ2-1; cdr3_nt: TGCGCCAGCAGCTTGGAGGCGTCTAGCGGGAGGGGTAGCTCCTACAATGAGCAGTTCTTC; cdr3_aa: CASSLEASSGRGSSYNEQFF
d_call: TRBD1; v_call: TRBV5-1; clone_size: NA; j_call: TRBJ2-7; cdr3_nt: TGCGCCAGCAGCTTCACAGGGGACGGTAACGAGCAGTACTTC; cdr3_aa: CASSFTGDGNEQYF
d_call: NA; v_call: TRBV14; clone_size: NA; j_call: TRBJ2-6; cdr3_nt: TGTGCCAGCAGCCAAGTTGGGGCCAACGTCCTGACTTTC; cdr3_aa: CASSQVGANVLTF
d_call: TRBD1; v_call: TRBV7-2; clone_size: NA; j_call: TRBJ2-3; cdr3_nt: TGTGCCAGCAGCGCCGGGACAGGGGCCTTCACAGATACGCAGTATTTT; cdr3_aa: CASSAGTGAFTDTQYF
d_call: TRBD2; v_call: TRBV5-1; clone_size: NA; j_call: TRBJ2-7; cdr3_nt: TGCGCCAGCAGCTTGGGACTAGCGGAAGAGCAGTACTTC; cdr3_aa: CASSLGLAEEQYF
d_call: NA; v_call: TRBV30; clone_size: NA; j_call: TRBJ1-4; cdr3_nt: TGTGCCTGGAGTATTACTAATGAAAAACTGTTTTTT; cdr3_aa: CAWSITNEKLFF
d_call: TRBD1; v_call: TRBV28; clone_size: NA; j_call: TRBJ1-1; cdr3_nt: TGTGCCAGCAGACCGCTGACAGGGGGCATCATGAACACTGAAGCTTTCTTT; cdr3_aa: CASRPLTGGIMNTEAFF
d_call: NA; v_call: TRBV5-8; clone_size: NA; j_call: TRBJ1-5; cdr3_nt: TGTGCCAGCAGCTCGGAAGGATTGGGAAGTCAGCCCCAGCATTTT; cdr3_aa: CASSSEGLGSQPQHF
d_call: NA; v_call: TRBV6-6; clone_size: NA; j_call: TRBJ2-5; cdr3_nt: TGTGCCAGCAGGGACTCGAGGTACCAAGAGACCCAGTACTTC; cdr3_aa: CASRDSRYQETQYF
d_call: NA; v_call: TRBV7-2; clone_size: NA; j_call: TRBJ1-5; cdr3_nt: TGTGCCAGCAGCTTCACAGGGCTTCAGCCCCAGCATTTT; cdr3_aa: CASSFTGLQPQHF
d_call: TRBD1; v_call: TRBV4-1; clone_size: NA; j_call: TRBJ2-7; cdr3_nt: TGCGCCAGCAGCCAAGGGCCCTTCCGACAGGGGGGATGGGACGAGCAGTACTTC; cdr3_aa: CASSQGPFRQGGWDEQYF
d_call: TRBD2; v_call: TRBV15; clone_size: NA; j_call: TRBJ2-7; cdr3_nt: TGTGCCACCAGCAGAGATGGACTAGCGGGAACCTACGAGCAGTACTTC; cdr3_aa: CATSRDGLAGTYEQYF
d_call: NA; v_call: TRBV20-1; clone_size: NA; j_call: TRBJ1-1; cdr3_nt: TGCAGTGCGGCCCACAAGATTGAAGCTTTCTTT; cdr3_aa: CSAAHKIEAFF
d_call: NA; v_call: TRBV11-2; clone_size: NA; j_call: TRBJ2-3; cdr3_nt: TGTGCCAGCAGCTTAGCGGCGACTAGCACAGATACGCAGTATTTT; cdr3_aa: CASSLAATSTDTQYF
d_call: NA; v_call: TRBV28; clone_size: NA; j_call: TRBJ1-1; cdr3_nt: TGTGCCAGCAGTTTTGGGTTAACTGAAGCTTTCTTT; cdr3_aa: CASSFGLTEAFF
d_call: TRBD2; v_call: TRBV5-1; clone_size: NA; j_call: TRBJ2-7; cdr3_nt: TGCGCCAGCAGCTTGGCGTCGTCCGGGACTAGCGCATACGAGCAGTACTTC; cdr3_aa: CASSLASSGTSAYEQYF
d_call: NA; v_call: TRBV6-5; clone_size: NA; j_call: TRBJ1-5; cdr3_nt: TGTGCCAGCAGTTACTCCGGGGATCAGCCCCAGCATTTT; cdr3_aa: CASSYSGDQPQHF
d_call: NA; v_call: TRBV19; clone_size: NA; j_call: TRBJ1-2; cdr3_nt: TGTGCCAGTAGTGTCACCCTAATCTGGAGTGGCTACACCTTC; cdr3_aa: CASSVTLIWSGYTF
d_call: NA; v_call: TRBV2; clone_size: NA; j_call: TRBJ1-1; cdr3_nt: TGTGCCAGCAGTGAACGGCGCCAGGGGCACACTGAAGCTTTCTTT; cdr3_aa: CASSERRQGHTEAFF
d_call: NA; v_call: TRBV11-2; clone_size: once; j_call: TRBJ1-3; cdr3_nt: TGTGCCAGCAGCCCTGGATCTCTAACTGGAAACACCATATATTTT; cdr3_aa: CASSPGSLTGNTIYF